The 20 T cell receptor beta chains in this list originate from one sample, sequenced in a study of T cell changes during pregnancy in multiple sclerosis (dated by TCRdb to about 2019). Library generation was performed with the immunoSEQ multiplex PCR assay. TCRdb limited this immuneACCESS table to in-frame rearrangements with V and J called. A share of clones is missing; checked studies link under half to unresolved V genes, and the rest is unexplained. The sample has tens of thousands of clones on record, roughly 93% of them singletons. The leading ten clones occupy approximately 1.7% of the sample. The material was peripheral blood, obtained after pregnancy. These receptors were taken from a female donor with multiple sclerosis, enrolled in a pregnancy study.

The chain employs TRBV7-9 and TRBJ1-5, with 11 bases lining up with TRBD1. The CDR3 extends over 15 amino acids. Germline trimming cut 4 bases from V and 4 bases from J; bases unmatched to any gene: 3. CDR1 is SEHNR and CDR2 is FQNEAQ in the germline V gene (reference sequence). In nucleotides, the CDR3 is TGTGCCAGCAGCTGGGGACAGGGGGGAAATCAGCCCCAGCATTTT. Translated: CASSWGQGGNQPQHF.

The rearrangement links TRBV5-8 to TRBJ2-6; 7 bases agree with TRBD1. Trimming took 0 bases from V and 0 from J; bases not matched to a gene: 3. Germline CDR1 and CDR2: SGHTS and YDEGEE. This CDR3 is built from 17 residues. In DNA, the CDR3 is TGTGCCAGCAGCTTGGGACAGGGTTACTCTGGGGCCAACGTCCTGACTTTC. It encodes CASSLGQGYSGANVLTF.

The CDR3 here is CAGRGFTPEAFF. The CDR3 bases are TGTGCCGGACGGGGGTTTACCCCTGAAGCTTTCTTT. V usage is TRBV30 and J usage is TRBJ1-1; D is perhaps TRBD1 (5 bases). Looked up from germline, CDR1 is GTSNPN and CDR2 is SVGIG (reference sequence). V was pared by 8 bases and J by 6 bases, with 16 bases between. The CDR3 consists of 12 residues.

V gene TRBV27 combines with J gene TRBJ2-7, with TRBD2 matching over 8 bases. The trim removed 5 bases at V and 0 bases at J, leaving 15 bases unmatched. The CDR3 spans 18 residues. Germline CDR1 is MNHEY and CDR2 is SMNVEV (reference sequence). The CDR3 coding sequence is TGTGCCAGCAGTCCCTCCTCCATAGCGGGAACTAGCTCCTACGAGCAGTACTTC. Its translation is CASSPSSIAGTSSYEQYF.

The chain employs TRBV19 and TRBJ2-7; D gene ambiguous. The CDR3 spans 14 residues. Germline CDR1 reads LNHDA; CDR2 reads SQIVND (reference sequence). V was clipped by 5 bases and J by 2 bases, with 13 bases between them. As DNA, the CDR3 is TGTGCCAGTAGTGGGTCGGAGTCCGCCTACGAGCAGTACTTC. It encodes CASSGSESAYEQYF.

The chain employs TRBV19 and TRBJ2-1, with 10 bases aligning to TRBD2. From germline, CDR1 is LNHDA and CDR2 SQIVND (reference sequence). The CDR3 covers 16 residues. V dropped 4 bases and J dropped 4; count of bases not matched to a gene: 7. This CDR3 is CASSTSGRAIYNEQFF. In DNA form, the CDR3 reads TGTGCCAGTAGTACGAGCGGGAGGGCCATTTACAATGAGCAGTTCTTC.

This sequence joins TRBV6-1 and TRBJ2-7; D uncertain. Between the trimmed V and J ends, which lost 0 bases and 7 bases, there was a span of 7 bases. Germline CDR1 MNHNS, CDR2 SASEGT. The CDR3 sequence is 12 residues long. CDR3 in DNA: TGTGCCAGCAGTGAAGCTGCGAGTGAGCAGTACTTC. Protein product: CASSEAASEQYF.

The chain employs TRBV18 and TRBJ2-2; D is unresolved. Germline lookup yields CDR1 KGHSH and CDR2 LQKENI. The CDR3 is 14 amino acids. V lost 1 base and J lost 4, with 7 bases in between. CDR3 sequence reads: CASSPLQPTGELFF. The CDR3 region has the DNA TGTGCCAGCTCACCACTACAGCCCACCGGGGAGCTGTTTTTT.

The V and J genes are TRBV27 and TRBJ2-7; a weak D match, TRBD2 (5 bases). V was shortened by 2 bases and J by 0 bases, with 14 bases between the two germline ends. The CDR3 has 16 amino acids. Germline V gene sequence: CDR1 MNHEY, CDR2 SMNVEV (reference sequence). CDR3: CASSLSSGVSSYEQYF. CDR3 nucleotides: TGTGCCAGCAGTTTAAGTTCCGGGGTGAGCTCCTACGAGCAGTACTTC.

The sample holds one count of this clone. CDR3 DNA: TGTGCCAGCAGCTTGGGGACTTGGACGGACAGGGGAGCCTACAATGAGCAGTTCTTC. This codes for CASSLGTWTDRGAYNEQFF. This chain joins TRBV11-2 and TRBJ2-1, with 9 bases matching TRBD1. The germline CDR1 and CDR2 sequences are SGHAT and FQNNGV. The CDR3 has 19 amino acids. Trimming cost V 3 bases and J 2 bases; bases outside gene matches: 14.

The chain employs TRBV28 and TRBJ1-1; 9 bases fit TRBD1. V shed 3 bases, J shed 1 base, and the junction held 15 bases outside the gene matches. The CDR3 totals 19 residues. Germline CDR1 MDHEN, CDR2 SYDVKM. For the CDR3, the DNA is TGTGCCAGCAGTTTGACCAACAGGGGGCCCGGGCTCTCGAACACTGAAGCTTTCTTT. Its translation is CASSLTNRGPGLSNTEAFF. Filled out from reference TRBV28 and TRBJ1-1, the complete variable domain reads DVKVTQSSRYLVKRTGEKVFLECVQDMDHENMFWYRQDPGLGLRLIYFSYDVKMKEKGDIPEGYSVSREKKERFSLILESASTNQTSMYLCASSLTNRGPGLSNTEAFFGQGTRLTVV.

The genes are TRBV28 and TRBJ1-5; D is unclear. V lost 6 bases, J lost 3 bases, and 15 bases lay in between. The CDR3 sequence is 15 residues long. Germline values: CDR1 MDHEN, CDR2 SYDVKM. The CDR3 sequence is CASRPRQVNNQPQHF. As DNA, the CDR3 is TGTGCCAGCAGACCAAGGCAGGTGAACAATCAGCCCCAGCATTTT.

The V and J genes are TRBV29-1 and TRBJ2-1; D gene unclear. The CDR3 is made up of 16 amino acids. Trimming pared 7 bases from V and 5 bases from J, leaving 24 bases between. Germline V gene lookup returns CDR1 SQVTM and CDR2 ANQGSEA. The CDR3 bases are TGCAGCGCCCTCCCATTTATAGAAGCCTCGGACAATGAGCAGTTCTTC. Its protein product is CSALPFIEASDNEQFF.

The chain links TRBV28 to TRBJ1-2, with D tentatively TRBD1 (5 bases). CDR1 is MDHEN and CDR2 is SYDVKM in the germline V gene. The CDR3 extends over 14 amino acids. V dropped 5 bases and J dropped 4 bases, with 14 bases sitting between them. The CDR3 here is CASSPLTVPYGYTF. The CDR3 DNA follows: TGTGCCAGCAGTCCACTGACAGTTCCCTATGGCTACACCTTC.

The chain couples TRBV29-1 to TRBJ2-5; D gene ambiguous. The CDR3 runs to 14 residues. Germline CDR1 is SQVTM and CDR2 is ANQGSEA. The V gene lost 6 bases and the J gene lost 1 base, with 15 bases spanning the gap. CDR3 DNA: TGCAGCGTGGGCACAGCTAACCGCCAAGAGACCCAGTACTTC. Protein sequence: CSVGTANRQETQYF.

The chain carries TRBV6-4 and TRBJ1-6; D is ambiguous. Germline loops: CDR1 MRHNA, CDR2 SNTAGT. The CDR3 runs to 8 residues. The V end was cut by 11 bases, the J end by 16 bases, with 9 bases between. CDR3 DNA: TGTGCCGGAGAGAGGCTCCACTTT. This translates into CAGERLHF.

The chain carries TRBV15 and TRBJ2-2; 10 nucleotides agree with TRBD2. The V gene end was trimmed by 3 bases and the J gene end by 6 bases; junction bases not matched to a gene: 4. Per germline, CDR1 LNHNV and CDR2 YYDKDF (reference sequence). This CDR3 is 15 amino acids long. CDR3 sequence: CATSRTSGSAGELFF. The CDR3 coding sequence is TGTGCCACCAGCAGGACTAGCGGGTCAGCCGGGGAGCTGTTTTTT.

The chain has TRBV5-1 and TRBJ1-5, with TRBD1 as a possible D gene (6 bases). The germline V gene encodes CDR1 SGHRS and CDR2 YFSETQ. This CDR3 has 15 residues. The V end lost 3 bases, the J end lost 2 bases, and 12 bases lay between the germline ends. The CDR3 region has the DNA TGCGCCAGCAGCTCAGGGGTATATGGCAATCAGCCCCAGCATTTT. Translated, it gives CASSSGVYGNQPQHF.

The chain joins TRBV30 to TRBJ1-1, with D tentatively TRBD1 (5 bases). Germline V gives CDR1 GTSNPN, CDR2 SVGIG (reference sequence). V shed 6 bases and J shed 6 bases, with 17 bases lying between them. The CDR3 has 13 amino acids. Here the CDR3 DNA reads TGTGCCTGTGACAATCAGGGAATCTCTGAAGCTTTCTTT. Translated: CACDNQGISEAFF. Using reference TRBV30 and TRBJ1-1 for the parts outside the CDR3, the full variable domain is SQTIHQWPATLVQPVGSPLSLECTVEGTSNPNLYWYRQAAGRGLQLLFYSVGIGQISSEVPQNLSASRPQDRQFILSSKKLLLSDSGFYLCACDNQGISEAFFGQGTRLTVV.

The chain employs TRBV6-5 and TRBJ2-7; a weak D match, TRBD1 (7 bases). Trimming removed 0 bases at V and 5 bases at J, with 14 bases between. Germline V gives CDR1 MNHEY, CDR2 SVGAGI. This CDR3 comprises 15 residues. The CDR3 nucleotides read TGTGCCAGCAGTTACTCGAGGAGGGGGCTTAACGAGCAGTACTTC. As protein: CASSYSRRGLNEQYF.